The clone carrying this TCR beta chain was counted at least ten times. The record originates from a study of early T cells in non-severe SARS-CoV-2 infection. Each cDNA molecule carried a unique molecular identifier. TCRdb re-called the 5' RACE reads through MiXCR, storing one row per CDR3 protein. Here the sample spans about 66,000 distinct CDR3 sequences, around 13% being singletons. CDR1 and CDR2 from the germline V gene are LNHDA and SQIVND (reference sequence). The V gene end was trimmed by 4 bases and the J gene end by 5 bases; junction bases not matched to a gene: 4. The CDR3 is 14 residues long.

The material sequenced was whole blood. The TCR comes from an adult who was a healthcare worker with PCR-confirmed SARS-CoV-2 infection or an uninfected control (not recorded which). The V gene is TRBV19, the J gene TRBJ2-2, with 7 nucleotides matching TRBD2. The CDR3 protein is CASSRTSATGELFF. The CDR3 DNA follows: TGTGCCAGTAGTAGAACTAGCGCTACCGGGGAGCTGTTTTTT. The full variable domain, completed using reference TRBV19 and TRBJ2-2, is DGGITQSPKYLFRKEGQNVTLSCEQNLNHDAMYWYRQDPGQGLRLIYYSQIVNDFQKGDIAEGYSVSREKKESFPLTVTSAQKNPTAFYLCASSRTSATGELFFGEGSRLTVL.